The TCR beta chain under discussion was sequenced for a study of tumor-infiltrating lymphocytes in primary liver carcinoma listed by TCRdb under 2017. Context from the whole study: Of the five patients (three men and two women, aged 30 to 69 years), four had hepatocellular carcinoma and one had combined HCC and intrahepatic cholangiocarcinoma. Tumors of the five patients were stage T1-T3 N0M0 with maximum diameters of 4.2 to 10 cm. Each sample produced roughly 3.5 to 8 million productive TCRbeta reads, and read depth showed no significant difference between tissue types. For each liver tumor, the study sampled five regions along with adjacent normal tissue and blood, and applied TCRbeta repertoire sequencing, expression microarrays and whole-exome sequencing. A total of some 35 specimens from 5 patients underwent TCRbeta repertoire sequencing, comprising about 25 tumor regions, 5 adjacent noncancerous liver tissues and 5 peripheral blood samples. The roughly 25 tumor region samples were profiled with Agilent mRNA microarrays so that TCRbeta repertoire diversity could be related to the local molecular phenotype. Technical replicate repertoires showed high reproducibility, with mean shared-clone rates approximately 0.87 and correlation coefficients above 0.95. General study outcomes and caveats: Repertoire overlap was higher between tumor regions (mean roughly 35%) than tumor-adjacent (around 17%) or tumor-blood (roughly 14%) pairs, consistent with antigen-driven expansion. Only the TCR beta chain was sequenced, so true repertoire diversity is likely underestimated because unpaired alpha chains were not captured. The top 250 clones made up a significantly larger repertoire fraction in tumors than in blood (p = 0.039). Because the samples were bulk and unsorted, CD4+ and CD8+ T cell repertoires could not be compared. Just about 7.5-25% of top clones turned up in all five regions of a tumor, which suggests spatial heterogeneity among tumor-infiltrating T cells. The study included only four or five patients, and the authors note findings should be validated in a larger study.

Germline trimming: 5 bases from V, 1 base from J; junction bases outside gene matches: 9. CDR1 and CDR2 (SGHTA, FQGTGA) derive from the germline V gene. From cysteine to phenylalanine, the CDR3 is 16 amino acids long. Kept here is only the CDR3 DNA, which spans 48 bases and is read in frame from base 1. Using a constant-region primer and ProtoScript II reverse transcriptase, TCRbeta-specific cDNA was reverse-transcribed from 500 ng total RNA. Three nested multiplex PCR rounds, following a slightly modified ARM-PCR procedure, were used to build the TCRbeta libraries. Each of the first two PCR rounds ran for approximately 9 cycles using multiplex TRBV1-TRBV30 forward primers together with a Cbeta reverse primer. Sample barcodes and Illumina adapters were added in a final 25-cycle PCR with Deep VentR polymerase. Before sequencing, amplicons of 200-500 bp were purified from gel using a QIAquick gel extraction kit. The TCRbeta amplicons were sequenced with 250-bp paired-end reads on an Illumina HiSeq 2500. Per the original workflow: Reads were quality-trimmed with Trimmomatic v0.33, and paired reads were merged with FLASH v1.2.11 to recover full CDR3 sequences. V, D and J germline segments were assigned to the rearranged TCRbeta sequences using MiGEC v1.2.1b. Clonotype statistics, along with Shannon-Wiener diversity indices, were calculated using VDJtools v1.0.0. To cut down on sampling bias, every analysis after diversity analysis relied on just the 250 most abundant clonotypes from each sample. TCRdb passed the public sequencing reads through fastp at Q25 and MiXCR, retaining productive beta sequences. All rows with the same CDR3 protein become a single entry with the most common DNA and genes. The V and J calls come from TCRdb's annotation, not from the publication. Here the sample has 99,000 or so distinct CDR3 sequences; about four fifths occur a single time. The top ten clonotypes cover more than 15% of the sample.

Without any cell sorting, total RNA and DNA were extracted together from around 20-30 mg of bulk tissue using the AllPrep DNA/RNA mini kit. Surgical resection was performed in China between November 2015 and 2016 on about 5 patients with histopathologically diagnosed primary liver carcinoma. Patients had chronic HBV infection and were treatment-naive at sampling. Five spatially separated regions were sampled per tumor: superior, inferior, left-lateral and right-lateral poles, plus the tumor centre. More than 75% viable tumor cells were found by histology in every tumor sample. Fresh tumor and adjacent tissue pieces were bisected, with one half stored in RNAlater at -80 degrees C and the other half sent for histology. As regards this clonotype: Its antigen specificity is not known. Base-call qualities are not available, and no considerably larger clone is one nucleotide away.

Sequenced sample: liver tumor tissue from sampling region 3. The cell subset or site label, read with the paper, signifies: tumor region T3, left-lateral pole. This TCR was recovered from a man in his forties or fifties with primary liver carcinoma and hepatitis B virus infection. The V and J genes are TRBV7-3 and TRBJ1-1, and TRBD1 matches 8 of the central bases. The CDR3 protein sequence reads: CASSVSGTGGNTEAFF. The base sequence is TGTGCCAGCAGCGTTTCCGGGACAGGTGGGAACACTGAAGCTTTCTTT.